The 7 T cell receptor beta chains given below trace back to one sample, sequenced in a study of identical twins. TCRdb analysed the 5' RACE reads with MiXCR anew, one entry per CDR3 protein. The repertoire holds about 730,000 distinct CDR3 sequences, with over 20% as singletons. The same specimen was also included in a second study, on T cells expressing NK-cell markers.

What was sequenced was PBMCs. Receptors were obtained from a woman aged 18-29 years in good health.

This clonotype was counted only a few times. This chain links TRBV20-1 with TRBJ2-1, with 7 bases lining up with TRBD2. Trimming removed 7 bases from V and 8 bases from J; junction bases left unmatched: 11. This CDR3 region has 13 residues. Germline CDR1 is DFQATT and CDR2 is SNEGSKA (reference sequence). The CDR3 here is CSVAVGGRDEQFF. CDR3 coding DNA: TGCAGTGTCGCCGTGGGAGGGCGGGATGAGCAGTTCTTC.

This clonotype was seen more than once but under ten times. The chain uses TRBV11-2 and TRBJ2-1; the D gene is possibly TRBD1 (6 bases). This CDR3 contains 12 residues. Germline V gene lookup returns CDR1 SGHAT and CDR2 FQNNGV. V was cut by 4 bases and J by 8 bases, with 9 bases left in between. The DNA for the CDR3 is TGTGCCAGCAGCTACCACAGGGATGAGCAGTTCTTC. Translated: CASSYHRDEQFF.

The J gene is TRBJ2-3, the V gene TRBV20-1, with D perhaps matching TRBD2 (6 bases). This CDR3 has 13 residues. Trimming removed 1 base from V and 5 bases from J, with 10 bases in between. Germline-derived CDR1 and CDR2 are DFQATT and SNEGSKA (reference sequence). CDR3 nucleotide sequence: TGCAGTGCTAGAGTACGCGGGGTAGATACGCAGTATTTT. Its protein product is CSARVRGVDTQYF.

This clonotype came up many times. V and J are TRBV27 and TRBJ2-1; D may be TRBD2 (6 bases). The CDR3 has 13 residues. Trimming shortened V by 4 bases and J by 8 bases, and 12 bases separated the two germline ends. CDR1 is MNHEY, CDR2 SMNVEV, per germline (reference sequence). The CDR3 is CASSSPGVYEQFF. CDR3 in DNA: TGTGCCAGCAGTTCACCGGGAGTCTATGAGCAGTTCTTC.

This clonotype was counted a few times. CDR3 bases: TGTGCCAGCAGCCAAGTGGCGGGGATCACAGATACGCAGTATTTT. It translates to CASSQVAGITDTQYF. This chain joins TRBV3-1 and TRBJ2-3, with D maybe TRBD2 (6 bases). Per the germline V gene, CDR1 is LGHDT and CDR2 is YNNKEL (reference sequence). This CDR3 is built from 15 residues. Deletions cut 1 base from V and 2 bases from J, with 10 bases between.

This chain links TRBV2 with TRBJ2-1, with D possibly being TRBD2 (6 bases). The V end was cut by 5 bases, the J end by 14 bases, with 13 bases between. CDR1 SNHLY and CDR2 FYNNEI come from the germline V gene. CDR3 length: 11 amino acids. The CDR3 region has the DNA TGTGCCAGCAGTTTGGTGACTAGGAAGTTCTTC. Its protein is CASSLVTRKFF.

The chain employs TRBV7-9 and TRBJ2-1, with TRBD1 identical over 7 bases. This CDR3 has 14 residues. V dropped 7 bases and J dropped 2; count of bases not matched to a gene: 5. Germline-derived CDR1 and CDR2 are SEHNR and FQNEAQ (reference sequence). In nucleotides, the CDR3 is TGTGCCAGCATTTCCGGGACAGCCTACAATGAGCAGTTCTTC. It codes for CASISGTAYNEQFF.